What follows is one T cell receptor beta chain and its context. A second PCR, run for about 7 to 11 cycles, used a sample-barcoded 5' primer plus a J-beta primer mix. Via MiXCR, TCRdb re-called the 5' RACE reads, giving one row per CDR3 protein. The data show 450,000 to 650,000 distinct CDR3 sequences, with about 24% seen just once and less than 9% held by the top ten. These data belong to a study of blood T cells in healthy people across ages. Germline V CDR1 and CDR2: SGDLS, YYNGEE. The CDR3 totals 17 residues. Trimming cost V 4 bases and J 0 bases, with 14 bases left between them. The same specimen was also included in a second study, on T cells of mothers and their children.

Sequencing input: blood. The V and J genes are TRBV9 and TRBJ2-6, with a possible D match to TRBD1 (6 bases). The sequence was collected from a boy between 10 and 17 years old in good health. The CDR3 sequence: CASSPWTESSGANVLTF. The CDR3 nucleotides read TGTGCCAGCAGCCCCTGGACAGAGTCCTCTGGGGCCAACGTCCTGACTTTC.